A single sample gave rise to the 17 T cell receptor beta chains below, sequenced in a study of graft-versus-host responses after intestinal transplantation. This table comes from immunoSEQ multiplex PCR, and its TCRdb copy is limited to in-frame clones, with some not included. The sample carries some 31,000 clones, roughly 93% recorded once. The specimen comprised PBMCs, sampled around 70 days after intestinal transplant. The receptor set was obtained from a human patient who received an intestinal transplant, so some T cells may come from the graft donor.

The rearrangement joins TRBV30 to TRBJ1-1; D unclear. CDR1 GTSNPN and CDR2 SVGIG come from the germline V gene (reference sequence). V lost 5 bases and J 3 bases, leaving 13 bases between the germline ends. The CDR3 extends over 13 amino acids. CDR3 in DNA: TGTGCCTGGGAGACGGATTGGGACACTGAAGCTTTCTTT. It specifies CAWETDWDTEAFF.

CDR3 coding DNA: TGTGCCAGTAGTATTCATAGCGGGGGGGCCTATCTTCCAGATACGCAGTATTTT. As protein: CASSIHSGGAYLPDTQYF. This chain connects TRBV19 to TRBJ2-3; TRBD2 matches 11 bases. CDR1 and CDR2 from the germline V gene are LNHDA and SQIVND (reference sequence). The CDR3 sequence is 18 residues long. With V trimmed by 3 bases and J by 4 bases, 12 bases remained unmatched. Drawing the rest from reference TRBV19 and TRBJ2-3, the complete variable domain is DGGITQSPKYLFRKEGQNVTLSCEQNLNHDAMYWYRQDPGQGLRLIYYSQIVNDFQKGDIAEGYSVSREKKESFPLTVTSAQKNPTAFYLCASSIHSGGAYLPDTQYFGPGTRLTVL.

V is TRBV7-9 and J is TRBJ2-1; D is unclear. The length of the CDR3 is 11 residues. Germline CDR1 is SEHNR and CDR2 is FQNEAQ (reference sequence). The V gene lost 2 bases and the J gene lost 8 bases, with 4 bases spanning the gap. The CDR3 spells CASSLSYEQFF. As DNA, the CDR3 is TGTGCCAGCAGCTTATCCTATGAGCAGTTCTTC.

The rearrangement links TRBV2 to TRBJ2-2; D is unclear. This CDR3 has 11 amino acids. Trimming cost V 8 bases and J 6 bases, with 7 bases left between them. Germline loops: CDR1 SNHLY, CDR2 FYNNEI. The CDR3 nucleotides read TGTGCCAGCGAGGTCGCCGGGGAGCTGTTTTTT. Protein: CASEVAGELFF. The variable domain in full, with the rest retrieved from reference TRBV2 and TRBJ2-2, is EPEVTQTPSHQVTQMGQEVILRCVPISNHLYFYWYRQILGQKVEFLVSFYNNEISEKSEIFDDQFSVERPDGSNFTLKIRSTKLEDSAMYFCASEVAGELFFGEGSRLTVL.

The gene calls are TRBV25-1 and TRBJ2-5, with D hard to call. V lost 6 bases and J 3 bases, leaving 20 bases between the germline ends. CDR1 and CDR2 (germline): MGHDK, SYGVNS. The CDR3 runs to 16 residues. Here the CDR3 reads CASSFQAEPEEETQYF. For the CDR3, the DNA is TGTGCCAGCAGCTTTCAGGCTGAACCCGAGGAAGAGACCCAGTACTTC.

The J gene is TRBJ2-3, the V gene TRBV28; no definite D call. The CDR3 has 11 amino acids. Germline V gene data show CDR1 as MDHEN and CDR2 as SYDVKM. V was shortened by 3 bases and J by 5 bases, with 3 bases between the two germline ends. CDR3 region: CASSLLDTQYF. CDR3 bases: TGTGCCAGCAGTTTGTTAGATACGCAGTATTTT.

The chain employs TRBV30 and TRBJ1-2; D unclear. Trimming cost V 4 bases and J 8 bases, with 14 bases left between them. CDR3 size: 12 residues. Per germline, CDR1 GTSNPN and CDR2 SVGIG (reference sequence). The CDR3 sequence: CAWNRKGRGYTF. Here the CDR3 DNA reads TGTGCCTGGAATAGAAAAGGGAGAGGCTACACCTTC.

The J gene is TRBJ2-2, the V gene TRBV7-3; D may be TRBD1 or TRBD2 (6 bases each). Trimming took 1 base from V and 7 from J, leaving 10 bases between them. The CDR3 loop spans 14 amino acids. CDR1 SGHTA and CDR2 FQGTGA come from the germline V gene. CDR3 protein: CASSLIGGNGELFF. The CDR3 nucleotides read TGTGCCAGCAGCTTAATCGGGGGCAACGGGGAGCTGTTTTTT.

This rearrangement joins TRBV5-6 to TRBJ2-4; D not certain. The V end lost 1 base, the J end lost 0 bases, and 8 bases lay between the germline ends. Germline values: CDR1 SGHDT, CDR2 YYEEEE. The CDR3 spans 15 residues. The CDR3 DNA reads TGTGCCAGCAGCTTGACAGTCCTAGCCAAAAACATTCAGTACTTC. Translation: CASSLTVLAKNIQYF.

The chain uses TRBV10-3 and TRBJ2-3, with TRBD1 matching over 9 bases. CDR1 is ENHRY and CDR2 is SYGVKD in the germline V gene. The V gene end was trimmed by 10 bases and the J gene end by 2 bases; junction bases not matched to a gene: 10. This CDR3 comprises 15 residues. CDR3 nucleotide sequence: TGTGCCACCGAGGGGGACAGGGTCCCCACAGATACGCAGTATTTT. This codes for CATEGDRVPTDTQYF.

The chain has TRBV5-6 and TRBJ2-1, with D tentatively TRBD2 (5 bases). Trimming stripped 4 bases from V and 10 bases from J, with 12 bases between. The germline CDR1 and CDR2 sequences are SGHDT and YYEEEE. This CDR3 has 12 amino acids. Here the CDR3 DNA reads TGTGCCAGCAGCCCCCTAGCCTCCGAGCAGTTCTTC. It codes for CASSPLASEQFF.

The V and J genes are TRBV11-3 and TRBJ2-1; 9 bases map to TRBD2. This CDR3 contains 18 residues. Germline CDR1 is SGHNT and CDR2 is YENEEA. V lost 5 bases, J lost 3 bases, and 14 bases stayed unmatched. The CDR3, as DNA: TGTGCCAGCAGCCATCGGACCGAGCGGGGGGCCCTCTACAATGAGCAGTTCTTC. Residues: CASSHRTERGALYNEQFF.

This chain joins TRBV6-1 and TRBJ1-5, with a tentative D call TRBD1 (5 bases). V dropped 3 bases and J dropped 0 bases, with 12 bases sitting between them. The CDR3 is made up of 16 amino acids. CDR1 and CDR2 from the germline V gene are MNHNS and SASEGT. The CDR3 loop is CASSESGRGSNQPQHF. The CDR3 region has the DNA TGTGCCAGCAGTGAGTCAGGGAGGGGTAGCAATCAGCCCCAGCATTTT.

This rearrangement joins TRBV7-2 to TRBJ1-2; D is perhaps TRBD1 (5 bases). The CDR3 spans 14 residues. Germline V CDR1 and CDR2: SGHTA, FQGNSA. V was trimmed by 5 bases and J by 6 bases, leaving 16 bases between them. In DNA form, the CDR3 reads TGTGCCAGCAGCCGCCTGTGGGACGGGAATGGCTACACCTTC. This codes for CASSRLWDGNGYTF.

The genes are TRBV19 and TRBJ2-7; D is undetermined. Per the germline V gene, CDR1 is LNHDA and CDR2 is SQIVND (reference sequence). Trimming removed 5 bases at V and 1 base at J, with 9 bases between. The CDR3 extends over 13 amino acids. The CDR3 sequence is CASSPTISYEQYF. In DNA form, the CDR3 reads TGTGCCAGTAGTCCCACTATTTCCTACGAGCAGTACTTC.

The chain uses TRBV13 and TRBJ2-5; maybe TRBD1 (6 bases). The J call may be faulty, since TRBJ2-7 better matches the DNA end. The CDR3 covers 12 residues. Germline V gives CDR1 PRHDT, CDR2 FYEKMQ (reference sequence). In DNA, the CDR3 is TGTGCCAGCAGCTCGACAGGAGCCGAGCAGTACTTC. It is translated as CASSSTGAEQYF.

This sequence joins TRBV7-2 and TRBJ1-2; D might be TRBD1 (5 bases). The germline V gene has CDR1 SGHTA and CDR2 FQGNSA. CDR3 length: 19 amino acids. Trimming cost V 1 base and J 5 bases, with 26 bases left between them. The DNA for the CDR3 is TGTGCCAGCAGCTTAGAGAACTGGGAGCGGGGGGTAAAGACATATGGCTACACCTTC. Translating gives CASSLENWERGVKTYGYTF.